This record covers a single TCR beta chain. The antigen remains unidentified. This specimen belongs to a study of radiotherapy plus CTLA-4 blockade in lung cancer. Study context: Among patients, around 19% showed objective responses, and roughly 30% had disease control.

Sequencing was performed with immunoSEQ multiplex PCR; in TCRdb, only in-frame clones are kept and a portion is missing. The data show just under 60,000 clones, 65% to 80% seen once. Study-wide points: Alongside interferon-beta, early blood T cell clone dynamics were reportedly the best predictor of response.

Germline CDR1 SNHLY, CDR2 FYNNEI. The CDR3 totals 14 residues. V lost 10 bases to trimming and J lost 0 bases; unmatched junction nucleotides: 5. The source is a human donor with non-small cell lung cancer whose response to radiotherapy plus ipilimumab could not be evaluated. The sample consisted of peripheral blood, taken from a patient treated with radiotherapy plus ipilimumab. V is TRBV2 and J is TRBJ2-3; 9 bases map to TRBD2. CDR3 in DNA: TGTGCCACCATCAGCGGGGGGAGCACAGATACGCAGTATTTT. Translation gives CATISGGSTDTQYF.